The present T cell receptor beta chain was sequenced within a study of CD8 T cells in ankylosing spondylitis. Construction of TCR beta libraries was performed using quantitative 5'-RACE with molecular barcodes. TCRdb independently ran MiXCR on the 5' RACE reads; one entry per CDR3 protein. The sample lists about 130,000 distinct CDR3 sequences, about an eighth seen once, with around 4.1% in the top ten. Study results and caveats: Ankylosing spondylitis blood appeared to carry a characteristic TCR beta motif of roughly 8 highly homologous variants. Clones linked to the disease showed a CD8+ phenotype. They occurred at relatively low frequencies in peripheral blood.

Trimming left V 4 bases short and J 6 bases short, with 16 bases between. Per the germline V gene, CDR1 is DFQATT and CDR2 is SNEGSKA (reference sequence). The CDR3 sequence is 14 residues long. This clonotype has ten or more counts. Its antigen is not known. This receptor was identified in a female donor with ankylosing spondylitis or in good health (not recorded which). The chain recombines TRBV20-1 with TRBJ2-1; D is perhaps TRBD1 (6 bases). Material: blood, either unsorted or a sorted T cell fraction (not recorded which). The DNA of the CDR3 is TGCAGTGCTACCAGTAGGGGCAGGGGCAATGAGCAGTTCTTC. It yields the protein CSATSRGRGNEQFF.